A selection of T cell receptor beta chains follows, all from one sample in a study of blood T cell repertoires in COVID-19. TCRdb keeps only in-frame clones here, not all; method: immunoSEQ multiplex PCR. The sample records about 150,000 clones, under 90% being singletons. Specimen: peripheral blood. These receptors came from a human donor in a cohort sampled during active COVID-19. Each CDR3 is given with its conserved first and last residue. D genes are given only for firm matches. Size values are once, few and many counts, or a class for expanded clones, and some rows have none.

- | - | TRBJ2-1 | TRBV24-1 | TGTGCCACCAGTGATTTGTCGGGGTCCTACAATGAGCAGTTCTTC | CATSDLSGSYNEQFF
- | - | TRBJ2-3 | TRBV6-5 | TGTGCCAGCAGTAACTCCGGGAGCCAAAGCGGAGATACGCAGTATTTT | CASSNSGSQSGDTQYF
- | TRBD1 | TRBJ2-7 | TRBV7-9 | TGTGCCAGCAGCTGGGGACAGCCGGGAGAGCAGTACTTC | CASSWGQPGEQYF
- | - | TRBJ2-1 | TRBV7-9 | TGTGCCAGCAGCTCATCCGGGGGGCATGAGCAGTTCTTC | CASSSSGGHEQFF
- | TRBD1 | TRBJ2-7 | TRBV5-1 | TGCGCCAGCAGCTTGCGGGACAGGGGCGAGCAGTACTTC | CASSLRDRGEQYF
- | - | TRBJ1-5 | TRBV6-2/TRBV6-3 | TGTGCCAGCAGTTACTCGAGGGGGAATAGCAATCAGCCCCAGCATTTT | CASSYSRGNSNQPQHF
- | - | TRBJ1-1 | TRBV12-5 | TGTGCTAGTGCCCCTCGCGGGGACACTGAAGCTTTCTTT | CASAPRGDTEAFF
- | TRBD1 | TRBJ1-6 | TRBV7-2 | TGTGCCAGCAGCCCGACAGGGAACAATTCACCCCTCCACTTT | CASSPTGNNSPLHF
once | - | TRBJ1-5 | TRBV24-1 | TGTGCCACCAGTGATGTTGGGGTCGTGGGGGCCGGTGGCAATCAGCCCCAGCATTTT | CATSDVGVVGAGGNQPQHF
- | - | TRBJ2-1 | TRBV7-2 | TGTGCCAGCAGCTTAACCGGGAGTGAGCAGTTCTTC | CASSLTGSEQFF
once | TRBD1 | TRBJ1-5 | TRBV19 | TGTGCCAGTAGTCCCCGGACAGGGGGAAGCAATCAGCCCCAGCATTTT | CASSPRTGGSNQPQHF
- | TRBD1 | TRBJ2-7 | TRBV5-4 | TGTGCCAGCAGCCAACGGGACAGGGGGGCCGAGCAGTACTTC | CASSQRDRGAEQYF
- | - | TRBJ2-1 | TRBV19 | TGTGCCAGTAGTATCAGGGCTGGTGAGCAGTTCTTC | CASSIRAGEQFF
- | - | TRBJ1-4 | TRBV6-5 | TGTGCCAGCAGTTACCAGGGAACTAATGAAAAACTGTTTTTT | CASSYQGTNEKLFF
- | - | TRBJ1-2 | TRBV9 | TGTGCCAGCAGCATCTTCGGGGGGGACGGCTACACCTTC | CASSIFGGDGYTF
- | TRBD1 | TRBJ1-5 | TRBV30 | TGTGCCTGGAGTCTGGTCGGGACAGTTAATCAGCCCCAGCATTTT | CAWSLVGTVNQPQHF
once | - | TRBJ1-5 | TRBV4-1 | TGCGCCAGCAGCCAAACGGGGGTTAGCAATCAGCCCCAGCATTTT | CASSQTGVSNQPQHF
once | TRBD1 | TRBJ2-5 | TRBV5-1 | TGCGCCAGCAGCCCCGGGACAGGGAATATGGGAGAGACCCAGTACTTC | CASSPGTGNMGETQYF
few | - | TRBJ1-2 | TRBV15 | TGTGCCACCAGCAGAGATCGGGGATCGTCTAACTATGGCTACACCTTC | CATSRDRGSSNYGYTF
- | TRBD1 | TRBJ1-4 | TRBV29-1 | TGCAGCGTTGGCCCGACAGGGGGGACAACTAATGAAAAACTGTTTTTT | CSVGPTGGTTNEKLFF
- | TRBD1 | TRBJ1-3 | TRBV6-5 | TGTGCCAGCAGTTACTCTGGACAGGGCGGAAACACCATATATTTT | CASSYSGQGGNTIYF
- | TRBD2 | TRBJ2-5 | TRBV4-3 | TGCGCCAGCAGCCAAGATAAAGCGGGGGGGCGGAGGGAGACCCAGTACTTC | CASSQDKAGGRRETQYF
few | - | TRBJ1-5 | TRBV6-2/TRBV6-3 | TGTGCCAGCAGTTTGGGGCCCGTGGGCTTGGGGCCCCAGCATTTT | CASSLGPVGLGPQHF
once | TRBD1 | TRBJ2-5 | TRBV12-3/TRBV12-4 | TGTGCCAGCAGGCTTACAGGGGAGGAGACCCAGTACTTC | CASRLTGEETQYF
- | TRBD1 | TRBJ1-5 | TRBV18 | TGTGCCAGCCCGTCAGGGGGGACTGATCAGCCCCAGCATTTT | CASPSGGTDQPQHF
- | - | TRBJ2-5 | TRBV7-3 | TGTGCCAGCAGCTTAACTGCCGGGGAAGAGACCCAGTACTTC | CASSLTAGEETQYF
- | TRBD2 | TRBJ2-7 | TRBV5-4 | TGTGCCAGCAGCCTCGGACTAGCGGGGGGGCTGTCCTACGAGCAGTACTTC | CASSLGLAGGLSYEQYF
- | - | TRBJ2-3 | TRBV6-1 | TGTGCCAGCAGTGAAGGGAAACCAGGAAAGGATACGCAGTATTTT | CASSEGKPGKDTQYF
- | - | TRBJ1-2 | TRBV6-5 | TGTGCCAGCAGCGACGGGGGACGGCACTATGGCTACACCTTC | CASSDGGRHYGYTF
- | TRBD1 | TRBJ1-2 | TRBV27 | TGTGCCAGCAGTTTACAGGGACAGGGAAACTATGGCTACACCTTC | CASSLQGQGNYGYTF
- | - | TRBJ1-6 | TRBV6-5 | TGTGCCAGCACTGTCAGGGGAAATAATTCACCCCTCCACTTT | CASTVRGNNSPLHF
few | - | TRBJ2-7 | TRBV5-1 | TGCGCCAGCAGCTTGGAAAGGGGGTCCCACTACGAGCAGTACTTC | CASSLERGSHYEQYF
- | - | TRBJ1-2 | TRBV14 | TGTGCCAGCAGCCCGACGGGAATTGGCTACACCTTC | CASSPTGIGYTF
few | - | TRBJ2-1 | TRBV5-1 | TGCGCCAGCAGCTTGGCTCTTCTCAGCTCCTACAATGAGCAGTTCTTC | CASSLALLSSYNEQFF